This T cell receptor (beta chain) was recovered during a study of blood T cell repertoires in COVID-19. Whole-study context: Acute and convalescent COVID-19 samples came from the United States, Italy and Spain. The cDNA or gDNA used as material had been derived from T cells, B-cell-depleted T cells, or PBMCs.

As processed by the authors: For nucleated cells, counts were estimated from reference gene primer amplification. Clones were sequenced by immunoSEQ multiplex PCR, and TCRdb holds only the in-frame ones, with some missing. That table is the source of V, J and clone size, and D and trimming were worked out from the DNA. The profile shows over 60,000 clones, about 85% of them singletons. V was clipped by 0 bases and J by 7 bases, with 12 bases between them. Germline lookup yields CDR1 GTSNPN and CDR2 SVGIG (reference sequence). This CDR3 has 14 residues. The chain joins TRBV30 to TRBJ2-2; possibly TRBD2 for D (5 bases). The sequenced material came from peripheral blood. This receptor was identified in a woman at least 80 years old with active or convalescent COVID-19. This CDR3 reads CAWSVEIGGGELFF. The CDR3 DNA sequence: TGTGCCTGGAGTGTAGAAATTGGAGGCGGGGAGCTGTTTTTT.